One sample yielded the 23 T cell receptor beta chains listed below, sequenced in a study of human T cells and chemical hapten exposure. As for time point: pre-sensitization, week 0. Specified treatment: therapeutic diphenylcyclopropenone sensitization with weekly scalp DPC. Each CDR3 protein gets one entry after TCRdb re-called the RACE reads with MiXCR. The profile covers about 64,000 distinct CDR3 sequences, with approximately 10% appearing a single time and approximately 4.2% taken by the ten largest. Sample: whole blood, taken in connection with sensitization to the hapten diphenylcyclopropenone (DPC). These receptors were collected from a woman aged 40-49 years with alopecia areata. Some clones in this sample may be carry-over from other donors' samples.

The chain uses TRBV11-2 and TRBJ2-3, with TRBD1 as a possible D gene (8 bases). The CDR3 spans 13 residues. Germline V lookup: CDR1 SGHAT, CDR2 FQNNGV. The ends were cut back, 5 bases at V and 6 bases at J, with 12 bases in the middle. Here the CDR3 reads CASSAQGGDTQYF. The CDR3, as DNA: TGTGCCAGCAGCGCACAGGGGGGGGATACGCAGTATTTT.

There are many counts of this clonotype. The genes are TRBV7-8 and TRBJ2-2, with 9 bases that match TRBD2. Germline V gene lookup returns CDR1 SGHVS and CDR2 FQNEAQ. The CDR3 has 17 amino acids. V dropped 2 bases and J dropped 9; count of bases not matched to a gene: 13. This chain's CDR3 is CASSLISGGTTPRELFF. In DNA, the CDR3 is TGTGCCAGCAGCTTAATTAGCGGGGGTACTACACCGAGGGAGCTGTTTTTT.

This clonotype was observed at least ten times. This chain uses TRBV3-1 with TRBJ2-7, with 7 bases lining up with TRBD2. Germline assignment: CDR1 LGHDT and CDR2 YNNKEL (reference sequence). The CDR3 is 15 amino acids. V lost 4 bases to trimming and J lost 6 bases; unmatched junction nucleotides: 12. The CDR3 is CASSRHLGGPVEQYF. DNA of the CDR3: TGTGCCAGCAGCCGGCATTTGGGAGGGCCGGTCGAGCAGTACTTC.

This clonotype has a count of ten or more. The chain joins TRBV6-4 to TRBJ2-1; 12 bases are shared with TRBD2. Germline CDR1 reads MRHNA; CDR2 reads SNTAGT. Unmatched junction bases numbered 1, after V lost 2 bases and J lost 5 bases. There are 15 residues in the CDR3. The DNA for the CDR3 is TGTGCCAGCAGTGACCTAGCGGGAGGGCACAATGAGCAGTTCTTC. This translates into CASSDLAGGHNEQFF.

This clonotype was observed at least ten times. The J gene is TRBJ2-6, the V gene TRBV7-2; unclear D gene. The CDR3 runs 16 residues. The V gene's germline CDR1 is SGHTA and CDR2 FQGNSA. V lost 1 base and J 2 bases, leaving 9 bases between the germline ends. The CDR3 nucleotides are TGTGCCAGCAGCTTAGGAGCGTTACCTGGGGCCAACGTCCTGACTTTC. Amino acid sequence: CASSLGALPGANVLTF. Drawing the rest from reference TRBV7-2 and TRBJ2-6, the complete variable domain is GAGVSQSPSNKVTEKGKDVELRCDPISGHTALYWYRQSLGQGLEFLIYFQGNSAPDKSGLPSDRFSAERTGGSVSTLTIQRTQQEDSAVYLCASSLGALPGANVLTFGAGSRLTVL.

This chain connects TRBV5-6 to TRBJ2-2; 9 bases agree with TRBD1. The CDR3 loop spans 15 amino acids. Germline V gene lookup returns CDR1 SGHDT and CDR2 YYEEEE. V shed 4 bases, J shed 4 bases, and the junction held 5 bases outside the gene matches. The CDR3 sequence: CASSANRGPTGELFF. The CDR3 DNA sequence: TGTGCCAGCAGCGCAAACAGGGGGCCCACCGGGGAGCTGTTTTTT.

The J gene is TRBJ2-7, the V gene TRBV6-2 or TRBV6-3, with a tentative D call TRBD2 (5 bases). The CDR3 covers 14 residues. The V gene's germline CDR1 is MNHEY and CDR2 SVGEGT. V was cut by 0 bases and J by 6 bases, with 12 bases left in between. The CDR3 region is CASSYSRRAREQYF. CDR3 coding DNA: TGTGCCAGCAGTTACTCGAGGCGGGCCCGCGAGCAGTACTTC.

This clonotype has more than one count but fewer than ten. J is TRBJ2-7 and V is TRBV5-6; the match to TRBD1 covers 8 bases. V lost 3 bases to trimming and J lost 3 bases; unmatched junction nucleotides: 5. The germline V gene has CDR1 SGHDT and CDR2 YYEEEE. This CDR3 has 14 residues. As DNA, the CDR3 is TGTGCCAGCAGCTCCGGGACAGGTGACTACGAGCAGTACTTC. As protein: CASSSGTGDYEQYF.

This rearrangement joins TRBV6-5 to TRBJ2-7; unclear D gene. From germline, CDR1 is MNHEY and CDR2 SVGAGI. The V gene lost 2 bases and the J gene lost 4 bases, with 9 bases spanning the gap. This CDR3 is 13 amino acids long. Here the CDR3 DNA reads TGTGCCAGCAGTTACGGCAGGCCATACGAGCAGTACTTC. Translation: CASSYGRPYEQYF.

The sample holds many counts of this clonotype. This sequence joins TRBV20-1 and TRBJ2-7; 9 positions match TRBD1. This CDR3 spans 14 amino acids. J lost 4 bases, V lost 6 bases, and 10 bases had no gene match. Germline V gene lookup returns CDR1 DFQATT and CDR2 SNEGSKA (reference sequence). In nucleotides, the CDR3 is TGCAGTGCCCGGCTTGGGACAGGGCGATACGAGCAGTACTTC. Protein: CSARLGTGRYEQYF.

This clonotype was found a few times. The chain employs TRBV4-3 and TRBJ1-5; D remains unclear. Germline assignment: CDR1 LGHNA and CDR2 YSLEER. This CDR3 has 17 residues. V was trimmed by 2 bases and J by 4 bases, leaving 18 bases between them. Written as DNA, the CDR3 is TGCGCCAGCAGCCAAAGCACCGGGAGGCTAGGGAATCAGCCCCAGCATTTT. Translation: CASSQSTGRLGNQPQHF.

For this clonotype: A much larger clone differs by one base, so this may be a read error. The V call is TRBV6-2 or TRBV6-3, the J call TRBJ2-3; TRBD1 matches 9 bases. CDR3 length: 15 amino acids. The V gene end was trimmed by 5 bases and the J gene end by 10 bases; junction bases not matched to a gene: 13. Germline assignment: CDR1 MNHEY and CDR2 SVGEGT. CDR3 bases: TGTGCCAGCAGTCCCGGGACAGGGAGCGTAGAGGCGCAGTATTTT. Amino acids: CASSPGTGSVEAQYF.

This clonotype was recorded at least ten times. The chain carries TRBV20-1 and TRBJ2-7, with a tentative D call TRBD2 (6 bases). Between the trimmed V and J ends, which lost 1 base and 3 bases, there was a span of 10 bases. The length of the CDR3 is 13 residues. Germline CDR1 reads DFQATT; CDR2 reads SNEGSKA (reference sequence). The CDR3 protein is CSARVAGSYEQYF. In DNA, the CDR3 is TGCAGTGCTAGAGTTGCGGGAAGCTACGAGCAGTACTTC.

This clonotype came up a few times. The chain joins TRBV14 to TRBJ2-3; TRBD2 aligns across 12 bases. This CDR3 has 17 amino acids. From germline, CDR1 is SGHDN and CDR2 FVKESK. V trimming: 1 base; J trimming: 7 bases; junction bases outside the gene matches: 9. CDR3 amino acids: CASSQGPSGRAGNTQYF. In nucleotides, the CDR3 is TGTGCCAGCAGCCAAGGACCTAGCGGGAGGGCCGGGAATACGCAGTATTTT.

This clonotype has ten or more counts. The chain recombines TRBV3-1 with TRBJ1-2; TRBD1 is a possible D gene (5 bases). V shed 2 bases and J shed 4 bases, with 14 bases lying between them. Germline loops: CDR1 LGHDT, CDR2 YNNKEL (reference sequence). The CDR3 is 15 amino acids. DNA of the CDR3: TGTGCCAGCAGCCAACGAGACAGATCTCTCTATGGCTACACCTTC. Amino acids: CASSQRDRSLYGYTF.

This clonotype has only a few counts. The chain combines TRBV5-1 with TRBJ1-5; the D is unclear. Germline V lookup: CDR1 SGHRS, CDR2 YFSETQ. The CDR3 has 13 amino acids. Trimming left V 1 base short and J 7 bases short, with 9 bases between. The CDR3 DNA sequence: TGCGCCAGCAGCTTGTCAGCCGGGCAGCCCCAGCATTTT. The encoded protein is CASSLSAGQPQHF.

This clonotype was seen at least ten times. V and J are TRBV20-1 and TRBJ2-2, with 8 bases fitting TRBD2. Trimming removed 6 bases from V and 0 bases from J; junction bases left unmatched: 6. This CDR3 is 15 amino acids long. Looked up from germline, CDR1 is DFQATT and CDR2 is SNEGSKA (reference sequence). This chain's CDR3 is CSAFSGTPNTGELFF. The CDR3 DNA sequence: TGCAGTGCGTTTAGCGGGACACCGAACACCGGGGAGCTGTTTTTT.

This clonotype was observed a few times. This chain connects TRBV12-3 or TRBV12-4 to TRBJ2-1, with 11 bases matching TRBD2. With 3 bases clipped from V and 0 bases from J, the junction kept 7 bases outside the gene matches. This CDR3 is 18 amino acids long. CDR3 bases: TGTGCCAGCAGTTTGTGGACTAGCGGGTTCAGCTCCTACAATGAGCAGTTCTTC. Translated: CASSLWTSGFSSYNEQFF.

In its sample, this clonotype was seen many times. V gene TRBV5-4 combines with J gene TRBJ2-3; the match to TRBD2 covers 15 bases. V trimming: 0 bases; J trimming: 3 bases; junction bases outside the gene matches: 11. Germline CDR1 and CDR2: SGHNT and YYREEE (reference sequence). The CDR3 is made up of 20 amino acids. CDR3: CASSLAGLAGGSGRTDTQYF. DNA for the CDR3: TGTGCCAGCAGCTTGGCTGGACTAGCGGGAGGGTCAGGACGAACAGATACGCAGTATTTT. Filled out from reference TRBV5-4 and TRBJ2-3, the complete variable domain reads ETGVTQSPTHLIKTRGQQVTLRCSSQSGHNTVSWYQQALGQGPQFIFQYYREEENGRGNFPPRFSGLQFPNYSSELNVNALELDDSALYLCASSLAGLAGGSGRTDTQYFGPGTRLTVL.

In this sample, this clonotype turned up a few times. The CDR3 bases are TGTGCCAGCAGCTTAGGCGGCACGCAGCCCCAGCATTTT. This encodes CASSLGGTQPQHF. This chain links TRBV7-9 with TRBJ1-5; D is undetermined. V lost 1 base and J lost 7, with 8 bases in between. The germline V gene encodes CDR1 SEHNR and CDR2 FQNEAQ (reference sequence). The CDR3 runs 13 residues.

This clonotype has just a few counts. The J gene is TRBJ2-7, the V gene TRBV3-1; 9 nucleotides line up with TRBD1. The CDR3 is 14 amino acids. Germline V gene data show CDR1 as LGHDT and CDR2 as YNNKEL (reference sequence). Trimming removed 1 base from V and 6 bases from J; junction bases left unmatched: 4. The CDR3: CASSQGGQGSEQYF. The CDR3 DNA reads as TGTGCCAGCAGCCAAGGGGGACAGGGCAGCGAGCAGTACTTC.

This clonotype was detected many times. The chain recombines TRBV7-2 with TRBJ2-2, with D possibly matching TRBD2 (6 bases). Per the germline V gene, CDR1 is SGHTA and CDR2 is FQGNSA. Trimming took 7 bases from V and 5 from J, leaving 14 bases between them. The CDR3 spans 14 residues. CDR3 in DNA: TGTGCCAGCACCCCCGGGGGATTTACCGGGGAGCTGTTTTTT. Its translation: CASTPGGFTGELFF.

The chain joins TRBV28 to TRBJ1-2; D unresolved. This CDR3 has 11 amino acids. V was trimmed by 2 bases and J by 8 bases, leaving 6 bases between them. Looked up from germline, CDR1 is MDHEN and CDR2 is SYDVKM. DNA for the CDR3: TGTGCCAGCAGTTTAGCGGCCGGCTACACCTTC. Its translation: CASSLAAGYTF.